This T cell receptor (beta chain) was captured by sequencing in a study of CD8 T cells in ankylosing spondylitis (TCRdb year 2017). Background on the whole study: To find TCR variants linked to disease, the study profiled T cell receptor beta repertoires in ankylosing spondylitis patients and healthy donors. In total, the full study cohort was made up of 95 to 110 healthy donors and 25 to 30 ankylosing spondylitis patients. Samples of peripheral blood were taken, and for ankylosing spondylitis patients, synovial fluid was collected as well.

The data were produced on an Illumina HiSeq 2500. TCR beta libraries were prepared by quantitative 5'-RACE with molecular barcodes. In the original analysis: A new computational method based on a probabilistic model of VDJ rearrangement was used to identify disease-linked TCR variants. In-frame beta chains were kept once TCRdb had trimmed the public reads at Q25 with fastp and called clones with MiXCR. Entries are consolidated by CDR3 protein sequence, retaining the most common genes and DNA. These V and J calls originate from TCRdb's pipeline instead of the authors' own analysis. For this sample there are more than 250,000 distinct CDR3 sequences; 11% appear just once. Roughly 9.2% of the sample is held by the ten biggest clonotypes. The full study reports these points: A CD8+ phenotype was shown by the disease-linked clones, which were found at relatively low frequencies in peripheral blood. Some of the motif variants had been reported before in the synovial fluid and blood of reactive arthritis patients, a finding that suggests common disease-initiation mechanisms. Significant enrichment of the disease-linked clones was reported in matched synovial fluid samples from ankylosing spondylitis patients. Blood from ankylosing spondylitis patients appeared to be characterized by a TCR beta motif made up of eight highly homologous amino acid variants.

Per the germline V gene, MDHEN is the CDR1 and SYDVKM is the CDR2. The CDR3 runs 16 amino acids, cysteine and phenylalanine included. The DNA shown is the 48-base CDR3, in frame from base 1. V loses 5 bases at its end and J loses 2 bases; junction bases beyond the gene matches: 11. With regard to this clonotype: Its antigen has not been determined. Base qualities were left out, and no much larger clone turns up one base away.

The rearranged segments are TRBV28 and TRBJ2-7, with 8 central nucleotides matching TRBD1. Sequencing input: blood, either unsorted or a sorted T cell fraction (not recorded which). The sequence was obtained from a female donor with ankylosing spondylitis or in good health (not recorded which). Here is the DNA: TGTGCCAGCAGTCCAACCTGGACAGGGTCCCCCTACGAGCAGTACTTC. This yields the protein CASSPTWTGSPYEQYF. Extended through the reference TRBV28 and TRBJ2-7 proteins, this CDR3 yields the full variable domain: DVKVTQSSRYLVKRTGEKVFLECVQDMDHENMFWYRQDPGLGLRLIYFSYDVKMKEKGDIPEGYSVSREKKERFSLILESASTNQTSMYLCASSPTWTGSPYEQYFGPGTRLTVT.